This T cell receptor (beta chain) was recorded in a study of CD8 T cells in ankylosing spondylitis. Regarding the study as a whole: A TCR beta motif of under 10 highly homologous variants seemed to mark ankylosing spondylitis blood.

This clonotype was counted ten times or more. Its specificity is not known. TCRdb recomputed calls from the 5' RACE reads with MiXCR, one row per CDR3 protein. The repertoire includes 200,000 to 300,000 distinct CDR3 sequences, about 9.1% of them detected once, and 6.5% to 7% sits in the top ten. The germline CDR1 and CDR2 sequences are SGHDN and FVKESK. The ends were cut back, 3 bases at V and 4 bases at J, with 8 bases in the middle. There are 13 residues in the CDR3. Specimen: blood, either unsorted or a sorted T cell fraction (not recorded which). This clonotype originated in a male donor with ankylosing spondylitis or in good health (not recorded which). V gene TRBV14 combines with J gene TRBJ2-3; D call uncertain. CDR3 residues: CASSHFTADTQYF. The CDR3 DNA follows: TGTGCCAGCAGCCACTTCACAGCAGATACGCAGTATTTT. The full variable domain, with the rest looked up from reference TRBV14 and TRBJ2-3, is EAGVTQFPSHSVIEKGQTVTLRCDPISGHDNLYWYRRVMGKEIKFLLHFVKESKQDESGMPNNRFLAERTGGTYSTLKVQPAELEDSGVYFCASSHFTADTQYFGPGTRLTVL.